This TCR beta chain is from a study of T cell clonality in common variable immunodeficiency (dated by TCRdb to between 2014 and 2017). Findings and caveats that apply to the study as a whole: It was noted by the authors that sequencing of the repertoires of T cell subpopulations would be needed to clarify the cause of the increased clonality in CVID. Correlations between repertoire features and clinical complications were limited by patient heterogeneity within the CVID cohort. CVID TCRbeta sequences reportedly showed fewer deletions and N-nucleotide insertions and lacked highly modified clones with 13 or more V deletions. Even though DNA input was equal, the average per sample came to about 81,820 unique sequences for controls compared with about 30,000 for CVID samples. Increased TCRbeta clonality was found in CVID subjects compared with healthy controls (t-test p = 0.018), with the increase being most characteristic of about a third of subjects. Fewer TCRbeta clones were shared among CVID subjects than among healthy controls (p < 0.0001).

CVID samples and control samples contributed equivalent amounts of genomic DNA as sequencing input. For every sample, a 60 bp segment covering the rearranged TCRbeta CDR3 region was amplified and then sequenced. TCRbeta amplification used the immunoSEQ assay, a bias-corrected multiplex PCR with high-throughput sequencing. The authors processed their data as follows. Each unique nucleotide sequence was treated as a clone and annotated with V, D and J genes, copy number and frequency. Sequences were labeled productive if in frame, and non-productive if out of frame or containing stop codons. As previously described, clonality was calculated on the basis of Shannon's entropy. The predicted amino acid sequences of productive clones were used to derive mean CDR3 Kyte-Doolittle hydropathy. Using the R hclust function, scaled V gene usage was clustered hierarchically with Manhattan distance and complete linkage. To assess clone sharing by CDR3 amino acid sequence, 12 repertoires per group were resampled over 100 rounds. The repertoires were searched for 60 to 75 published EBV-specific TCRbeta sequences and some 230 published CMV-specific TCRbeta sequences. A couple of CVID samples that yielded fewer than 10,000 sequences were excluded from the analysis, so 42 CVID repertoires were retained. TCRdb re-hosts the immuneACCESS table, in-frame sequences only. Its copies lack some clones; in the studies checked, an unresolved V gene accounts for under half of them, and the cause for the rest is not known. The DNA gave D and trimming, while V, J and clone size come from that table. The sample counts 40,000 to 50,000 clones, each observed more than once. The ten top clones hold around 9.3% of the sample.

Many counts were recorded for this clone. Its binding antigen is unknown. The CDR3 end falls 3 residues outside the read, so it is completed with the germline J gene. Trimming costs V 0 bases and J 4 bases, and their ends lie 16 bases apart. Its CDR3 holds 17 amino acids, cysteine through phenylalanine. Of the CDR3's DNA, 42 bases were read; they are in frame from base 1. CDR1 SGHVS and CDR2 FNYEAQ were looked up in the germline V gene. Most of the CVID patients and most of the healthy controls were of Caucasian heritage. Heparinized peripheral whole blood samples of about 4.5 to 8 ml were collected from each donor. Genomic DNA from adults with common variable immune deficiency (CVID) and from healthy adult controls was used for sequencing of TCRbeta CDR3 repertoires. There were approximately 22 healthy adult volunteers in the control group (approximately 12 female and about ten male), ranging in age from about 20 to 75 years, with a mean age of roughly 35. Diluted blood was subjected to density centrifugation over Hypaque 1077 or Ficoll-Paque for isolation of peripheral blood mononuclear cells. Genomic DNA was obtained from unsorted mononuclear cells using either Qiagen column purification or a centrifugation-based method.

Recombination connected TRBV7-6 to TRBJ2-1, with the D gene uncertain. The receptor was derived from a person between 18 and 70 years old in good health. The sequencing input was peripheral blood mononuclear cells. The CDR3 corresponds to CASSLALAVVNYNEQFF. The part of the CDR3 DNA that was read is TGTGCCAGCAGCTTAGCCTTAGCCGTAGTGAATTACAATGAG.